This T cell receptor beta chain was documented in a study of a mutant IDH1 vaccine in newly diagnosed glioma (dated by TCRdb to the early 2020s). Study-level background: Eight vaccinations were administered to patients in weeks 1, 3, 5, 7, 11, 15, 19 and 23, corresponding to visits V03 through V10. For exploratory analyses, longitudinal TCRB deep sequencing was carried out in more than 20 treated patients wherever samples were available. In the chemotherapy-containing groups, vaccination started alongside temozolomide cycles, whereas in patients who had radiotherapy alone it started 4-6 weeks after radiotherapy. Prior to enrollment, standard therapy consisting of radiotherapy alone, temozolomide alone, or radiochemotherapy with temozolomide had been administered to patients, with the combination being received by most patients. The approximately 33 treated patients were approximately 62% male and about 38% female, with a mean age of about 43 years. Peripheral blood samples were drawn at six visits, namely V03 (baseline), V05, V07, V10, V12 and V13.

Library prep was done by the immunoSEQ multiplex PCR assay. Rearranged TCR beta chain sequences were amplified with the hsTCRB Kit following the manufacturer's protocol. TCRB libraries were sequenced on an Illumina MiSeq. Under the source paper's analysis protocol: The kit vendor's proprietary platform handled demultiplexing, trimming and gene mapping. Entries here come from immuneACCESS through TCRdb and include only in-frame sequences with V and J called. Some clones fail to appear in such tables; in the studies checked, an unresolved V gene covers under half of the shortfall, and the cause of the remainder is unknown. V and J calls and clone size are those listed in that table; D and trimming were worked out from the DNA. The sample table contains around 40,000 clones; only one count was recorded for approximately 85% of them. The ten largest clones take up approximately 1.5% of the sample. Explained via the paper, the time point label denotes: week 5, during vaccination. A 20-mer mutant IDH1 peptide at 300 micrograms in Montanide made up each vaccine dose, which was injected subcutaneously together with topical imiquimod. All donors had newly diagnosed IDH1-mutant astrocytomas of WHO grade 3 or 4 that showed loss of nuclear ATRX. The samples were drawn from NOA16, a multicentre, single-arm, open-label phase I trial in Germany that tested a mutant IDH1 peptide vaccine in humans for the first time. Genomic DNA for TCRB sequencing was isolated from EDTA blood with the DNeasy Blood and Tissue Kit.

Concerning this clone itself: Its recognized antigen is unknown. Per-base qualities were not stored, and no clone one base away is much larger.

Paper-wide results and their limitations: It was noted by the authors that analyses of patient blood samples could not be reproduced owing to sample limitations. Immune responses induced by the vaccine were seen in approximately 93% of patients across multiple MHC alleles. Availability determined which PBMC samples were chosen for TCRB deep sequencing. No apparent relationship was observed between pseudoprogression and alterations in the top peripheral T cell clonotypes detected by TCRB sequencing.

V is clipped by 6 bases and J by 1 base, and the sequence between their germline boundaries is 10 bases long. The CDR3 holds 15 amino acids from the cysteine to the phenylalanine. The DNA shown is the 45-base CDR3, in frame from base 1. The germline V gene provides CDR1 SGHVS and CDR2 FQNEAQ. This clonotype was sampled from a man aged 35-49 years with glioma. The sequencing here drew on PBMCs, taken from a glioma patient whose treatment included an IDH1 peptide vaccine. The chain employs TRBV7-8 and TRBJ2-6; matching of 6 bases hints at TRBD2 as the D gene. The bases read TGTGCCAGCAGTCGACTAGGGTCTGGGGCCAACGTCCTGACTTTC. This gives the protein CASSRLGSGANVLTF.